A single sample is the source of the 15 T cell receptor beta chains below, sequenced in a study of blood T cell repertoires in COVID-19. Method: immunoSEQ multiplex PCR; TCRdb's copy keeps in-frame clones and lacks some. The sample holds some 210,000 clones, around 88% seen once. Sequencing input: peripheral blood. The receptors were sampled from a middle-aged man with active or convalescent COVID-19.

The chain employs TRBV9 and TRBJ2-1; 10 nucleotides match TRBD2. Germline V gene sequence: CDR1 SGDLS, CDR2 YYNGEE. V shed 2 bases, J shed 2 bases, and the junction held 25 bases outside the gene matches. CDR3 length: 23 amino acids. This CDR3 reads CASSVTLDGMGHSGGGAYNEQFF. CDR3 sequence (DNA): TGTGCCAGCAGCGTGACCCTGGACGGGATGGGCCACAGCGGGGGGGGCGCCTACAATGAGCAGTTCTTC. The whole variable domain, filled in from reference TRBV9 and TRBJ2-1, reads DSGVTQTPKHLITATGQRVTLRCSPRSGDLSVYWYQQSLDQGLQFLIQYYNGEERAKGNILERFSAQQFPDLHSELNLSSLELGDSALYFCASSVTLDGMGHSGGGAYNEQFFGPGTRLTVL.

This clone was observed once. This chain joins TRBV11-2 and TRBJ2-4, with D possibly being TRBD2 (6 bases). The germline gives CDR1 SGHAT, CDR2 FQNNGV. V was shortened by 0 bases and J by 15 bases, with 21 bases between the two germline ends. The CDR3 spans 15 residues. The CDR3 spells CASSLEGFRGATAYF. The CDR3 DNA reads as TGTGCCAGCAGCTTAGAGGGTTTCCGCGGGGCGACTGCGTACTTC.

This clone was counted a few times. The CDR3 region is CASSWGQWNTEAFF. CDR3 nucleotide sequence: TGTGCCAGCAGCTGGGGACAGTGGAACACTGAAGCTTTCTTT. The gene calls are TRBV2 and TRBJ1-1, with 7 nucleotides matching TRBD1. This CDR3 spans 14 amino acids. From germline, CDR1 is SNHLY and CDR2 FYNNEI. V was clipped by 6 bases and J by 1 base; unmatched bases: 5.

The chain carries TRBV25-1 and TRBJ2-1, with TRBD2 matching over 7 bases. Germline assignment: CDR1 MGHDK and CDR2 SYGVNS. Trimming at V came to 4 bases and at J to 0 bases, leaving 3 bases not matched to a gene. The CDR3 is 15 residues long. The CDR3 nucleotides read TGTGCCAGCAGTGTGCGGGGGAGCTCCTACAATGAGCAGTTCTTC. This gives the protein CASSVRGSSYNEQFF.

Written as DNA, the CDR3 is TGTGCCAGCAGCTTAGGACTGCGAGTGGAGCAGTTCTTC. This sequence encodes CASSLGLRVEQFF. The chain combines TRBV11-2 with TRBJ2-1; D gene unclear. CDR1 SGHAT and CDR2 FQNNGV come from the germline V gene. V lost 1 base, J lost 10 bases, and 11 bases lay in between. The CDR3 has 13 amino acids.

In DNA, the CDR3 is TGTGCCAGCAGTTACCGTACCGGACAGGGAGGAGACGAGCAGTACTTC. It is translated as CASSYRTGQGGDEQYF. V usage is TRBV6-5 and J usage is TRBJ2-7; 8 bases agree with TRBD1. CDR3 size: 16 residues. CDR1 and CDR2 from the germline V gene are MNHEY and SVGAGI. The ends lost 2 bases at V and 5 bases at J; junction bases unmatched: 11.

This chain links TRBV27 with TRBJ2-1; TRBD1 matches 7 bases. Germline trimming cut 10 bases from V and 7 bases from J; bases unmatched to any gene: 10. The CDR3 consists of 13 residues. In germline, CDR1 is MNHEY, CDR2 SMNVEV (reference sequence). The CDR3 coding sequence is TGTGCCACCCAGAGGGGGCCCAGGAATGAGCAGTTCTTC. Its protein is CATQRGPRNEQFF.

The V and J genes are TRBV6-5 and TRBJ1-4, with D possibly matching TRBD1 (6 bases). CDR1 and CDR2 (germline): MNHEY, SVGAGI. The CDR3 consists of 15 residues. V was trimmed by 7 bases and J by 4 bases, leaving 16 bases between them. The CDR3: CASTKSGHRNEKLFF. In DNA form, the CDR3 reads TGTGCCAGCACTAAATCGGGACACCGTAATGAAAAACTGTTTTTT.

This chain uses TRBV12-3 or TRBV12-4 with TRBJ2-7; the match to TRBD2 covers 7 bases. The CDR3 contains 13 residues. With V trimmed by 7 bases and J by 2 bases, 5 bases remained unmatched. CDR3 nucleotide sequence: TGTGCCAGCATTGGGGACTACGCCTACGAGCAGTACTTC. Translated, it gives CASIGDYAYEQYF.

J is TRBJ1-3 and V is TRBV18; 8 bases are shared with TRBD1. The J segment lost 0 bases and the V segment lost 6 bases, leaving 4 bases of the junction unmatched. CDR1 and CDR2 from the germline V gene are KGHSH and LQKENI. The CDR3 is 15 residues long. DNA for the CDR3: TGTGCCAGCTCTCGACAGGGGAGCTCTGGAAACACCATATATTTT. It translates to CASSRQGSSGNTIYF.

This chain connects TRBV25-1 to TRBJ2-3; possibly TRBD1 for D (6 bases). The V end was cut by 6 bases, the J end by 5 bases, with 15 bases between. The CDR3 is 14 amino acids. CDR1 and CDR2 (germline): MGHDK, SYGVNS. CDR3 residues: CASRRDRIKDTQYF. CDR3 DNA: TGTGCCAGCAGGAGAGACAGGATCAAAGATACGCAGTATTTT.

The chain is built from TRBV7-8 and TRBJ1-1; a possible D gene is TRBD1 (5 bases). The CDR3 is 13 residues long. Germline CDR1 and CDR2: SGHVS and FQNEAQ. The germline V and J ends were trimmed by 2 bases and 5 bases, with 9 bases remaining between them. The CDR3 nucleotides are TGTGCCAGCAGCTTAAAATCAGGGACTGAAGCTTTCTTT. Its translation: CASSLKSGTEAFF.

The chain joins TRBV10-3 to TRBJ1-6; D ambiguous. Trimming left V 4 bases short and J 0 bases short, with 7 bases between. Germline V CDR1 and CDR2: ENHRY, SYGVKD. CDR3 length equals 15 residues. The CDR3 loop is CAISVDISYNSPLHF. CDR3 sequence (DNA): TGTGCCATCAGTGTTGACATCTCCTATAATTCACCCCTCCACTTT.

V and J are TRBV2 and TRBJ1-2; tentatively, D is TRBD1 (5 bases). With 8 bases removed from V and 10 bases from J, the gap between germline ends came to 17 bases. CDR3 length equals 12 residues. Germline lookup yields CDR1 SNHLY and CDR2 FYNNEI. The CDR3 nucleotides are TGTGCCAGCCAACCCCAGACAGCTTACTACACCTTC. Amino acid sequence: CASQPQTAYYTF.

In the case of this clone: Other DNA sequences in the same sample also yield this CDR3. The genes are TRBV6-5 and TRBJ2-1, with TRBD2 as a possible D gene (5 bases). Germline CDR1 MNHEY, CDR2 SVGAGI. CDR3 length equals 12 residues. V shed 6 bases and J shed 6 bases, with 9 bases lying between them. CDR3 sequence: CASSSSLNEQFF. The CDR3 nucleotides read TGTGCCAGCAGCTCTAGCCTCAATGAGCAGTTCTTC.